This T cell receptor (beta chain) was retrieved from a study of blood T cell repertoires in COVID-19. Study-wide background: Material from acute and convalescent COVID-19 was sourced from the United States, Italy and Spain. PBMCs, B-cell-depleted T cells, or T cells provided the cDNA or gDNA that made up the material.

Turning to this clone: This CDR3 is also generated by other DNA sequences in the sample.

Per the authors' pipeline: It was from reference gene primer amplification that nucleated cell counts were estimated. Sequencing was performed with immunoSEQ multiplex PCR; in TCRdb, only in-frame clones are kept and a portion is missing. The V and J calls and clone size come from that table; D and trimming were worked out from the DNA. In the table there are 150,000 to 200,000 clones, about 86% of which are singletons. The ends lost 4 bases at V and 5 bases at J; junction bases unmatched: 9. Germline V CDR1 and CDR2: SGHRS, YFSETQ. This CDR3 spans 16 amino acids. The chain joins TRBV5-1 to TRBJ1-1; 12 bases agree with TRBD1. This TCR derives from a woman aged 18-29 years who had recovered from COVID-19. Sequences were obtained from peripheral blood. The DNA for the CDR3 is TGCGCCAGCAGCCCAGGGACAGGGGGCTTAAGAACTGAAGCTTTCTTT. This encodes CASSPGTGGLRTEAFF.